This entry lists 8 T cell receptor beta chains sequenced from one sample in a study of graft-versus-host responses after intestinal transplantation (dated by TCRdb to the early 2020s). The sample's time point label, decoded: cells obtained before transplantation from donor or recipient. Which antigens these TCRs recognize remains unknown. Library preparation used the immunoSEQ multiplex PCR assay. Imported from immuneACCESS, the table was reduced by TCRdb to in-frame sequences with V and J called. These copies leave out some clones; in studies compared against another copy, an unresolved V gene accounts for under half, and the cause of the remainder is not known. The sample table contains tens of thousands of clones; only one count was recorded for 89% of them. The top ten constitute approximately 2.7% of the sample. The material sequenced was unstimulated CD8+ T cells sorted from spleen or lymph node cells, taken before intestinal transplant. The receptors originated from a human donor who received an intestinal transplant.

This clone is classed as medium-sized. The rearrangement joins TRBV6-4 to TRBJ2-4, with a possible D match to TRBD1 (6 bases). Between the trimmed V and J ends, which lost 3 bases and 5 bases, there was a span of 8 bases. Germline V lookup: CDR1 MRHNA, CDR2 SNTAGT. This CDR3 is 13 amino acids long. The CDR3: CASSEGAQNIQYF. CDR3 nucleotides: TGTGCCAGCAGTGAGGGGGCGCAAAACATTCAGTACTTC.

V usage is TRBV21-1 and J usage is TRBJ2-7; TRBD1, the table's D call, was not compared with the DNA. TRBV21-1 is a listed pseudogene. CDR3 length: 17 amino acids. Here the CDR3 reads CASSKAVTGGFGDEQYF. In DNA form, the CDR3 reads TGTGCCAGCAGCAAAGCGGTCACAGGGGGTTTTGGGGACGAGCAGTACTTC.

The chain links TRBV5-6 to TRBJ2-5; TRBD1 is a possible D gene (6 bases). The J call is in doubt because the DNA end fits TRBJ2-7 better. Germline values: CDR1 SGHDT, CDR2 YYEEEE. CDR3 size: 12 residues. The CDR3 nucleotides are TGTGCCAGCACCCAAACAGGGACCGAGCAGTACTTC. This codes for CASTQTGTEQYF.

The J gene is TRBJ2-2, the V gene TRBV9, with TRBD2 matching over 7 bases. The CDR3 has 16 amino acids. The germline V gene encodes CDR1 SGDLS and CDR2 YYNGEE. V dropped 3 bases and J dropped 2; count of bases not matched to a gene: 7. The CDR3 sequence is CASSGPAGYNTGELFF. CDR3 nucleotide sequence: TGTGCCAGCAGCGGGCCAGCGGGATACAACACCGGGGAGCTGTTTTTT.

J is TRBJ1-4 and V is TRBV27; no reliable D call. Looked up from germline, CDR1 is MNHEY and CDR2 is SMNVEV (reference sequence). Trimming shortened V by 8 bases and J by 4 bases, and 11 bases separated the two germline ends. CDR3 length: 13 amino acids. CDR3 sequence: CASAIEYNEKLFF. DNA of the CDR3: TGTGCCAGCGCTATCGAATATAATGAAAAACTGTTTTTT.

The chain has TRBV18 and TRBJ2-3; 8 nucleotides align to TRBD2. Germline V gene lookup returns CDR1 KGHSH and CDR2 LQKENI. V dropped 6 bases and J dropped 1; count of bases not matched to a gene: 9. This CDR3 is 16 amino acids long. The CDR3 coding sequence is TGTGCCAGCTCTCGACTAGCGCCGACTCGCACAGATACGCAGTATTTT. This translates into CASSRLAPTRTDTQYF.

For the CDR3, the DNA is TGTGCCAGCAGTCCGACCGGACTAGTATCAGATACGCAGTATTTT. Translating gives CASSPTGLVSDTQYF. This sequence joins TRBV4-2 and TRBJ2-3, with 7 nucleotides matching TRBD2. The CDR3 length is 15 residues. V lost 6 bases to trimming and J lost 4 bases; unmatched junction nucleotides: 10. In germline, CDR1 is LGHNA, CDR2 YNFKEQ.

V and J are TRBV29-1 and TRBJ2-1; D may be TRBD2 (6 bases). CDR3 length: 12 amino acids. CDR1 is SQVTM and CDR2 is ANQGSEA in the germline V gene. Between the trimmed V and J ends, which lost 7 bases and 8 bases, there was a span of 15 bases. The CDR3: CSAPVGGDEQFF. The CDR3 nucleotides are TGCAGCGCCCCCGTGGGGGGAGATGAGCAGTTCTTC.